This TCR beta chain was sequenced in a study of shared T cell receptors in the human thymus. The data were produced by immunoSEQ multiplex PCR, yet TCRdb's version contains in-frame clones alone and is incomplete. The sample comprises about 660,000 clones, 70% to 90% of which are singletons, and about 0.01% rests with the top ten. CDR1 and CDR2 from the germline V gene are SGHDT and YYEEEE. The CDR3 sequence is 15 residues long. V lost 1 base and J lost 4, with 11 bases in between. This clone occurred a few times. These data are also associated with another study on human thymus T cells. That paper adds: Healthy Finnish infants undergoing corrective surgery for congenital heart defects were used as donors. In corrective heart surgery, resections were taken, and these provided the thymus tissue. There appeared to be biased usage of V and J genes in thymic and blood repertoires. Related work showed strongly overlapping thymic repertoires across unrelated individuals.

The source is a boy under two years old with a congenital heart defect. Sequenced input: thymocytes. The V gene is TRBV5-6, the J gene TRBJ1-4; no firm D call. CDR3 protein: CASSLMGGSNEKLFF. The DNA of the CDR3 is TGTGCCAGCAGCTTGATGGGAGGGAGTAATGAAAAACTGTTTTTT.